The sequence of this T cell receptor (beta chain) was determined in a study of beta chain features in type 1 diabetes. The entirety of the isolated RNA underwent reverse transcription, so expressed TCRB transcripts were sequenced. Libraries were prepared by immunoSEQ multiplex PCR; TCRdb keeps only in-frame clonotypes and omits some of them. Among fewer than 400,000 clones listed, roughly 9% were seen once. This clone showed up many times. Its antigen is undetermined. Study outcomes and limitations: Patients with Type 1 diabetes showed moderately but significantly shorter TCRB CDR3s in all four CD4+ subsets. PCR might pick shorter templates more often, in the same way for patients and controls.

Trimming removed 7 bases from V and 6 bases from J, with 16 bases in between. The CDR3 runs to 13 residues. Germline V gene sequence: CDR1 SNHLY, CDR2 FYNNEI. The sample consisted of central memory CD4+ T cells from blood. The rearrangement links TRBV2 to TRBJ2-7, with D possibly being TRBD1 (6 bases). This TCR came from a man aged 25 to 40 with type 1 diabetes. CDR3 sequence reads: CASTFPGHGEQYF. The CDR3 DNA reads as TGTGCCAGCACTTTCCCGGGACATGGCGAGCAGTACTTC.